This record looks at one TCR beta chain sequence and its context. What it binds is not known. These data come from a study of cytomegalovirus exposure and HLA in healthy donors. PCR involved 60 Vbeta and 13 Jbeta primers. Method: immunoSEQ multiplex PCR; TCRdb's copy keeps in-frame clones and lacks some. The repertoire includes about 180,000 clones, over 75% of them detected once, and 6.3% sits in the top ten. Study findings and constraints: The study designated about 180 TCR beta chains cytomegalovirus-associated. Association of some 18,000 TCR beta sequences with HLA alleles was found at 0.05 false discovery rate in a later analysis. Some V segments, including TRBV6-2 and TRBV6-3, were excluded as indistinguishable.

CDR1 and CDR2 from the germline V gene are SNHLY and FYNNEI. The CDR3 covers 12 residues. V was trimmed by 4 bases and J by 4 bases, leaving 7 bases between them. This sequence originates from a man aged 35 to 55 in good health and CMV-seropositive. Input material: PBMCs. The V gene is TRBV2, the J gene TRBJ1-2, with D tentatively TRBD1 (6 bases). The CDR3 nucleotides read TGTGCCAGCAGTGCGGACAGCTATGGCTACACCTTC. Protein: CASSADSYGYTF.